This T cell receptor beta chain derives from a study of blood T cell repertoires in COVID-19. Data came from immunoSEQ multiplex PCR; TCRdb stores just in-frame clones and leaves some out. The sample comprises roughly 250,000 clones, 85% to 95% of which are singletons, and approximately 2% rests with the top ten. Per germline, CDR1 SGHNT and CDR2 YENEEA. Trimming stripped 5 bases from V and 4 bases from J, with 11 bases between. This CDR3 spans 13 amino acids. Material for sequencing was PBMCs or T cells enriched from blood (not recorded which). The chain couples TRBV11-3 to TRBJ1-1, with D possibly matching TRBD1 (6 bases). This sequence was found in a woman aged 18-29 years who had recovered from COVID-19. CDR3 bases: TGTGCCAGCAGCCAGGGGCCGAGCACTGAAGCTTTCTTT. Amino acid sequence: CASSQGPSTEAFF.